This is a list of T cell receptor beta chains from one sample in a study of T-cell memory formation after mild COVID-19. TCRdb used MiXCR to reprocess the 5' RACE reads, holding one entry per CDR3 protein. Among fewer than 700,000 distinct CDR3 sequences listed, 15% to 20% were seen once. The sample comprised PBMCs or a T cell subset sorted from them (not recorded which). The origin of the receptors is an adult woman who had mild COVID-19 (a few samples of this study predate the infection). Cell type and time point are not known. CDR3s include the opening cysteine and the closing phenylalanine or tryptophan. The D gene is left open where the match is weak. Size tells how often a clone was seen (once, few, many) or the class of an expanded clone, and some rows leave it out.

v_call	j_call	d_call	clone_size	cdr3_aa	cdr3_nt
TRBV5-5	TRBJ1-1	TRBD1	-	CASSLRRGDGTEAFF	TGTGCCAGCAGCTTACGCAGGGGGGACGGCACTGAAGCTTTCTTT
TRBV9	TRBJ1-2	-	once	CASSVDGDWGGYTF	TGTGCCAGCAGCGTTGACGGAGACTGGGGTGGCTACACCTTC
TRBV7-2	TRBJ2-1	-	many	CASSDYRVSEQFF	TGTGCCAGCAGCGATTACAGGGTAAGCGAGCAGTTCTTC
TRBV3-1	TRBJ1-1	-	few	CASSQEQGNTEAFF	TGTGCCAGCAGCCAAGAGCAGGGGAACACTGAAGCTTTCTTT
TRBV7-9	TRBJ2-3	-	few	CASSRYRDLRGDTQYF	TGTGCCAGCAGCCGATACCGGGACCTCCGAGGAGATACGCAGTATTTT
TRBV9	TRBJ2-2	-	-	CASSVGWNWSWELFF	TGTGCCAGCAGCGTAGGCTGGAACTGGAGCTGGGAGCTGTTTTTT
TRBV5-1	TRBJ2-3	TRBD1	few	CASSSHGTASDTQYF	TGCGCCAGCAGCTCCCACGGGACAGCCTCAGATACGCAGTATTTT
TRBV7-9	TRBJ2-7	TRBD2	few	CASSGSTSDEQYF	TGTGCCAGCAGCGGGTCGACTAGCGACGAGCAGTACTTC
TRBV27	TRBJ1-1	-	-	CASRQGAGVNTEAFF	TGTGCCAGCAGACAGGGCGCGGGAGTGAACACTGAAGCTTTCTTT
TRBV6-2/TRBV6-3	TRBJ2-4	-	many	CASSYSDLNIQYF	TGTGCCAGCAGTTACTCGGACCTAAACATTCAGTACTTC
TRBV11-2	TRBJ1-1	-	-	CASSPGTKGTEAFF	TGTGCCAGCAGCCCGGGGACAAAAGGCACTGAAGCTTTCTTT
TRBV7-6	TRBJ2-1	-	-	CASSPHERPNEQFF	TGTGCCAGCAGCCCCCACGAGCGCCCCAATGAGCAGTTCTTC
TRBV5-1	TRBJ2-7	TRBD2	-	CASAGEAHYEQYF	TGCGCCAGCGCGGGGGAGGCCCACTACGAGCAGTACTTC
TRBV7-9	TRBJ1-2	-	few	CASSPAQGLHYGYTF	TGTGCCAGCAGCCCCGCTCAAGGCTTACACTATGGCTACACCTTC
TRBV24-1	TRBJ2-2	TRBD1	few	CATSDFQLQTGSTGELFF	TGTGCCACCAGTGATTTCCAGCTTCAGACAGGGAGCACCGGGGAGCTGTTTTTT
TRBV7-9	TRBJ1-2	-	few	CASSLLGNPANYGYTF	TGTGCCAGCAGCCTCCTGGGGAACCCCGCTAACTATGGCTACACCTTC
TRBV5-1	TRBJ2-7	-	once	CASSSKGQYYYEQYF	TGCGCCAGCAGCTCCAAAGGGCAGTATTACTACGAGCAGTACTTC
TRBV29-1	TRBJ2-7	TRBD2	-	CSVVGGSRTEQYF	TGCAGCGTTGTAGGCGGGAGCCGGACCGAGCAGTACTTC
TRBV3-1	TRBJ1-2	-	-	CASSQREQASRYGYTF	TGTGCCAGCAGCCAACGGGAACAGGCTTCGCGGTATGGCTACACCTTC
TRBV11-2	TRBJ2-7	-	many	CASSLWGEQYF	TGTGCCAGCAGCTTATGGGGCGAGCAGTACTTC
TRBV5-1	TRBJ1-1	-	-	CASSSHFSSAMNTEAFF	TGCGCCAGCAGTTCTCATTTCAGCTCAGCTATGAACACTGAAGCTTTCTTT
TRBV12-3/TRBV12-4	TRBJ2-3	TRBD2	-	CASSFGGAGTDTQYF	TGTGCCAGCAGTTTCGGGGGGGCAGGCACAGATACGCAGTATTTT
TRBV6-4	TRBJ2-1	-	many	CASSDSTGSYNEQFF	TGTGCCAGCAGTGACTCAACAGGTTCCTACAATGAGCAGTTCTTC
TRBV5-1	TRBJ1-6	-	few	CASSLAKHGQKGSYNSPLHF	TGCGCCAGCAGCTTGGCCAAACATGGACAGAAGGGCTCCTATAATTCACCCCTCCACTTT
TRBV15	TRBJ2-2	-	few	CATGEGITGELFF	TGTGCCACCGGAGAGGGAATCACCGGGGAGCTGTTTTTT
TRBV7-6	TRBJ2-7	TRBD2	few	CASSPRLAGGNHEQYF	TGTGCCAGCAGCCCTCGGCTAGCGGGGGGGAACCACGAGCAGTACTTC
TRBV12-3/TRBV12-4	TRBJ1-2	TRBD1	many	CASSLAGTGYGYTF	TGTGCCAGCAGTTTGGCCGGGACAGGCTATGGCTACACCTTC
TRBV5-1	TRBJ1-1	-	few	CASSGAGRNTEAFF	TGCGCCAGCAGCGGGGCAGGGAGGAACACTGAAGCTTTCTTT
TRBV4-3	TRBJ2-3	-	few	CASSQTTGNTDTQYF	TGCGCCAGCAGCCAGACGACAGGAAACACAGATACGCAGTATTTT
TRBV27	TRBJ2-7	-	-	CASMGQGRAGEQYF	TGTGCCAGCATGGGTCAGGGGAGGGCCGGGGAGCAGTACTTC
TRBV5-4	TRBJ2-7	TRBD2	-	CASSFLVAGEDYEQYF	TGTGCCAGCAGCTTTTTGGTAGCGGGAGAGGACTACGAGCAGTACTTC
TRBV7-6	TRBJ2-5	-	few	CASSLWGTQYF	TGTGCCAGCAGCTTATGGGGGACCCAGTACTTC
TRBV11-2	TRBJ2-5	-	-	CASSFLPTGETQYF	TGTGCCAGCAGCTTTCTACCTACCGGGGAGACCCAGTACTTC
TRBV5-1	TRBJ2-5	TRBD2	-	CASTLAGGPQETQYF	TGCGCCAGCACCCTAGCGGGGGGGCCACAAGAGACCCAGTACTTC
TRBV19	TRBJ1-1	-	few	CASSLRVYTEAFF	TGTGCCAGTAGTCTCCGGGTCTACACTGAAGCTTTCTTT
TRBV12-3/TRBV12-4	TRBJ2-7	-	many	CASSLSALGRLYF	TGTGCCAGCAGTTTGAGTGCGCTCGGCAGGCTGTACTTC
TRBV7-3	TRBJ2-2	-	few	CASSLRPTGELFF	TGTGCCAGCAGCTTAAGACCCACCGGGGAGCTGTTTTTT
TRBV24-1	TRBJ2-1	-	-	CATSDPGRSGNEQFF	TGTGCCACCAGTGACCCGGGACGGAGCGGGAATGAGCAGTTCTTC
TRBV29-1	TRBJ2-5	-	few	CSVDQGGETQYF	TGCAGCGTTGATCAGGGTGGAGAGACCCAGTACTTC
TRBV5-1	TRBJ1-4	TRBD1	-	CASSHSGQEEKLFF	TGCGCCAGCAGCCACTCGGGACAGGAAGAAAAACTGTTTTTT
TRBV5-5	TRBJ2-1	-	-	CASTQSGDEQFF	TGTGCCAGCACCCAATCGGGTGATGAGCAGTTCTTC
TRBV12-3/TRBV12-4	TRBJ2-2	-	many	CASRGFPGELFF	TGTGCCAGTCGAGGGTTTCCCGGGGAGCTGTTTTTT
TRBV3-2	TRBJ1-3	-	few	CASRIRETGYTGNTIYF	TGTGCCAGCCGGATCAGAGAGACAGGCTACACAGGAAACACCATATATTTT
TRBV7-9	TRBJ2-3	-	-	CASSQKGYTQYF	TGTGCCAGCAGTCAGAAAGGGTATACGCAGTATTTT
TRBV29-1	TRBJ1-2	-	few	CSVGVEVMGYGYTF	TGCAGCGTTGGAGTGGAGGTGATGGGCTATGGCTACACCTTC
TRBV15	TRBJ2-7	-	few	CATSRDKEGLSYEQYF	TGTGCCACCAGCAGAGATAAGGAGGGTCTATCCTACGAGCAGTACTTC
TRBV14	TRBJ2-7	TRBD1	few	CASSHRDRGLYEQYF	TGTGCCAGCAGCCACCGGGACAGGGGGCTCTACGAGCAGTACTTC
TRBV11-2	TRBJ2-3	TRBD2	-	CASRLLAGGSTDTQYF	TGTGCCAGCAGATTGTTAGCGGGAGGGAGCACAGATACGCAGTATTTT
TRBV7-9	TRBJ2-3	-	-	CASSFIVGTDTQYF	TGTGCCAGCAGCTTTATAGTCGGGACAGATACGCAGTATTTT
TRBV9	TRBJ1-2	TRBD1	-	CASSLYYRGREGYTF	TGTGCCAGCAGTTTATACTACAGGGGCAGGGAGGGCTACACCTTC
TRBV20-1	TRBJ2-5	TRBD2	-	CSANGLAGGQETQYF	TGCAGCGCAAATGGACTAGCGGGAGGCCAAGAGACCCAGTACTTC
TRBV11-2	TRBJ2-7	TRBD2	-	CASRKNPGLAGLVPYEQYF	TGTGCCAGCAGAAAGAACCCGGGACTAGCGGGATTGGTCCCCTACGAGCAGTACTTC